This TCR beta chain was identified in a study of blood T cell repertoires in COVID-19. The overall study: Researchers got acute and convalescent COVID-19 samples from the United States, Italy and Spain. T cells, B-cell-depleted T cells, or PBMCs provided the cDNA or gDNA that served as material.

Per the original data handling: Reference gene primer amplification in the assay estimated nucleated cell counts. Sequenced by immunoSEQ multiplex PCR; TCRdb stores in-frame clones only, minus some. Clone size and V and J calls were adopted from that table, with D and trimming inferred from the DNA. This sample has 55,000 or so clones; about 87% occur once, and the top ten carry 6.9%. The germline V gene has CDR1 SGDLS and CDR2 YYNGEE. This CDR3 is built from 14 residues. The ends lost 4 bases at V and 2 bases at J; junction bases unmatched: 6. The sample was peripheral blood. The source of this sequence is a man between 60 and 75 years old with active or convalescent COVID-19. The chain recombines TRBV9 with TRBJ2-7, with 7 positions matching TRBD1. CDR3 loop: CASSPRDRAYEQYF. The DNA of the CDR3 is TGTGCCAGCAGCCCTCGGGACAGAGCCTACGAGCAGTACTTC.